The clone carrying this TCR beta chain was seen once. Its target is not known. The treatment denotes: oral pan-JAK inhibitor, 5-10 mg twice daily. This record belongs to a study of CD8+ T cells in alopecia areata. Study context: Each of the treated patients was given oral tofacitinib, 5 to 10 mg twice daily, for moderate-to-severe alopecia areata. Patients in the study were on tofacitinib for 6 to 18 months, then off it for 6 months. Study outcomes and limitations: Many expanded lesional clones persisted during tofacitinib (in both scalp and blood). Compared with normal scalp, lesional scalp had higher clonality and more expanded CD8+ clones.

This CDR3 spans 17 amino acids. The germline CDR1 and CDR2 sequences are LNHDA and SQIVND (reference sequence). V lost 4 bases, J lost 6 bases, and 24 bases lay in between. Once RNA had been extracted, it was reverse transcribed into cDNA to act as the sequencing template. Produced via immunoSEQ multiplex PCR; TCRdb's table is partial and in-frame only. The sample has approximately 200,000 clones, 55% to 70% seen once. Sequenced here: CD4+ T cells sorted from blood, sampled at week 4, from a patient treated with tofacitinib. The receptor was isolated from a human donor with alopecia areata. The V call is TRBV19, the J call TRBJ2-5; perhaps TRBD2 as D (5 bases). The CDR3 coding sequence is TGTGCCAGTAGTACCCTACGTCCGGGATCCCCTCAGCAGACCCAGTACTTC. As protein: CASSTLRPGSPQQTQYF.